The 27 T cell receptor beta chains reported below all come from one sample, sequenced in a study of a mutant IDH1 vaccine in newly diagnosed glioma. Assay: immunoSEQ multiplex PCR; the TCRdb copy retains only in-frame clones and omits some. The sample lists roughly 45,000 clones, around 84% occurring once. Documented time point: week 23, last vaccination. In the vaccine, a single dose held 300 ug of the mutant IDH1 20-mer peptide, along with topical imiquimod. No antigen is known for these receptors. This material consisted of PBMCs, taken from a glioma patient whose treatment included an IDH1 peptide vaccine. These receptors were taken from a woman younger than 35 with glioma. Some clones in this sample may be carry-over from other donors' samples.

The chain couples TRBV15 to TRBJ2-3; D may be TRBD2 (6 bases). The CDR3 runs to 16 residues. The germline gives CDR1 LNHNV, CDR2 YYDKDF (reference sequence). Trimming took 0 bases from V and 0 from J, leaving 10 bases between them. The CDR3 region is CATSRDIAASTDTQYF. For the CDR3, the DNA is TGTGCCACCAGCAGAGATATAGCGGCTAGCACAGATACGCAGTATTTT.

The V call is TRBV5-1, the J call TRBJ2-3; D ambiguous. Germline CDR1 and CDR2: SGHRS and YFSETQ. The V gene lost 3 bases and the J gene lost 4 bases, with 9 bases spanning the gap. The CDR3 length is 13 residues. The CDR3 here is CASSSYGADTQYF. For the CDR3, the DNA is TGCGCCAGCAGCTCATATGGGGCAGATACGCAGTATTTT.

The chain links TRBV30 to TRBJ2-7; 7 positions match TRBD1. The ends lost 3 bases at V and 2 bases at J; junction bases unmatched: 4. The CDR3 has 13 residues. CDR1 and CDR2 from the germline V gene are GTSNPN and SVGIG (reference sequence). As DNA, the CDR3 is TGTGCCTGGAGCGGAGACAGGGCCTACGAGCAGTACTTC. It specifies CAWSGDRAYEQYF.

This clone has a handful of counts. The junction shows a germline mismatch at one end, possibly a read error. The J gene is TRBJ2-1, the V gene TRBV7-7; no reliable D call. CDR3 length: 14 residues. Germline loops: CDR1 SSHAT, CDR2 FNYEAQ (reference sequence). In DNA, the CDR3 is TGTGCTAGCAGCTTAAGTAGCTCCTACAATGAGCAGTTCTTC. Translating gives CASSLSSSYNEQFF.

The V call is TRBV4-3, the J call TRBJ1-2; TRBD1 is a possible D gene (5 bases). The ends were cut back, 4 bases at V and 1 base at J, with 10 bases in the middle. The CDR3 is 14 amino acids. Germline CDR1 LGHNA, CDR2 YSLEER. CDR3 DNA sequence: TGCGCCAGCAGCCGGGGGATGAATAACTATGGCTACACCTTC. Protein product: CASSRGMNNYGYTF.

The rearrangement joins TRBV27 to TRBJ1-2; 10 nucleotides match TRBD1. Unmatched junction bases numbered 12, after V lost 4 bases and J lost 7 bases. This CDR3 contains 16 residues. Germline V gives CDR1 MNHEY, CDR2 SMNVEV (reference sequence). CDR3 in DNA: TGTGCCAGCAGTTCGACAGGGGGCCGGGCGTTAGTTGGCTACACCTTC. Translated: CASSSTGGRALVGYTF.

The gene calls are TRBV6-1 and TRBJ2-3, with 10 bases that match TRBD2. Germline CDR1 reads MNHNS; CDR2 reads SASEGT. V dropped 2 bases and J dropped 2; count of bases not matched to a gene: 1. The CDR3 runs to 15 residues. The CDR3 spells CASSELAGDTDTQYF. CDR3 coding DNA: TGTGCCAGCAGTGAACTAGCGGGGGACACAGATACGCAGTATTTT.

This clone occurred a few times. This rearrangement joins TRBV5-4 to TRBJ1-4; unclear D gene. The CDR3 is made up of 13 amino acids. Germline assignment: CDR1 SGHNT and CDR2 YYREEE (reference sequence). Trimming removed 3 bases at V and 8 bases at J, with 11 bases between. The CDR3 reads CASSSPEEEKLFF. For the CDR3, the DNA is TGTGCCAGCAGCTCCCCGGAGGAGGAAAAACTGTTTTTT.

This chain links TRBV19 with TRBJ1-3, with D possibly matching TRBD1 (5 bases). The ends were cut back, 10 bases at V and 2 bases at J, with 9 bases in the middle. CDR1 is LNHDA, CDR2 SQIVND, per germline (reference sequence). The CDR3 totals 12 residues. The CDR3 reads CAIGTAGNTIYF. The CDR3, as DNA: TGTGCCATTGGGACGGCTGGAAACACCATATATTTT.

The genes are TRBV6-1 and TRBJ1-5; D might be TRBD1 (6 bases). The CDR3 loop spans 16 amino acids. V lost 1 base and J lost 9, with 19 bases in between. Germline V CDR1 and CDR2: MNHNS, SASEGT. In nucleotides, the CDR3 is TGTGCCAGCAGTGAAGGGGTGGGGGGCCCCCGAGGGCCCCAGCATTTT. Amino acid sequence: CASSEGVGGPRGPQHF.

The V gene is TRBV6-6, the J gene TRBJ1-5; TRBD1 agrees at 8 bases. V lost 4 bases, J lost 4 bases, and 0 bases stayed unmatched. The CDR3 totals 13 residues. Looked up from germline, CDR1 is MNHNY and CDR2 is SVGAGI (reference sequence). In nucleotides, the CDR3 is TGTGCCAGCAGTTGGACAGGGAATCAGCCCCAGCATTTT. This encodes CASSWTGNQPQHF.

The genes are TRBV19 and TRBJ2-1; 8 nucleotides agree with TRBD2. CDR3 size: 15 residues. V shed 4 bases, J shed 0 bases, and the junction held 2 bases outside the gene matches. CDR1 LNHDA and CDR2 SQIVND come from the germline V gene (reference sequence). The CDR3: CASSSGGSSYNEQFF. Written as DNA, the CDR3 is TGTGCCAGTAGTAGCGGGGGGAGCTCCTACAATGAGCAGTTCTTC.

The chain has TRBV7-9 and TRBJ2-1, with a possible D match to TRBD2 (6 bases). The germline V gene encodes CDR1 SEHNR and CDR2 FQNEAQ (reference sequence). The V and J ends lost 5 bases and 4 bases respectively, with 21 bases between them. This CDR3 contains 17 residues. The CDR3 reads CASSPLGGVGEYNEQFF. CDR3 nucleotide sequence: TGTGCCAGCAGCCCTCTCGGAGGGGTCGGGGAATACAATGAGCAGTTCTTC.

V gene TRBV14 combines with J gene TRBJ1-1; weak D call: TRBD1 (5 bases). Looked up from germline, CDR1 is SGHDN and CDR2 is FVKESK. Trimming pared 3 bases from V and 1 base from J, leaving 12 bases between. This CDR3 is built from 15 residues. CDR3 protein: CASSHNTGPNTEAFF. DNA of the CDR3: TGTGCCAGCAGCCATAACACGGGGCCGAACACTGAAGCTTTCTTT.

The genes are TRBV19 and TRBJ1-2, with 9 bases that match TRBD1. Germline loops: CDR1 LNHDA, CDR2 SQIVND (reference sequence). The CDR3 is 14 amino acids. The junction had 7 bases not matched to a gene; V was cut back by 3 bases and J by 8 bases. The CDR3 is CASSISGTGQGYTF. CDR3 nucleotide sequence: TGTGCCAGTAGTATCTCCGGGACAGGGCAAGGCTACACCTTC.

The genes are TRBV14 and TRBJ1-6; TRBD1 might be the D (5 bases). The V end was cut by 4 bases, the J end by 6 bases, with 7 bases between. This CDR3 is 13 amino acids long. CDR1 and CDR2 from the germline V gene are SGHDN and FVKESK. CDR3 nucleotide sequence: TGTGCCAGCAGCCCTGGGGGTAATTCACCCCTCCACTTT. Translation gives CASSPGGNSPLHF.

For this clone: An end of the junction does not agree with germline; a read error may underlie this. V gene TRBV7-7 combines with J gene TRBJ2-2; 8 positions match TRBD2. Germline V gives CDR1 SSHAT, CDR2 FNYEAQ (reference sequence). The CDR3 is made up of 17 amino acids. The CDR3, as DNA: TGTGCTAGCAGCTTAAACTCCGGACTAGCCCGCACCGGGGAGCTGTTTTTT. Translation: CASSLNSGLARTGELFF.

This sequence joins TRBV29-1 and TRBJ2-3; 11 bases align to TRBD2. Germline lookup yields CDR1 SQVTM and CDR2 ANQGSEA. The CDR3 runs to 15 residues. V dropped 7 bases and J dropped 3; count of bases not matched to a gene: 9. The CDR3 region is CSAVAGGPGTDTQYF. The DNA for the CDR3 is TGCAGCGCCGTAGCGGGAGGGCCCGGGACAGATACGCAGTATTTT.

The chain has TRBV19 and TRBJ1-4; D unclear. Germline assignment: CDR1 LNHDA and CDR2 SQIVND (reference sequence). V gave up 3 bases and J gave up 3 bases, with 11 bases separating them. CDR3 length equals 15 residues. CDR3 nucleotides: TGTGCCAGTAGTATCTTCGTGATGGCTAATGAAAAACTGTTTTTT. Residues: CASSIFVMANEKLFF.

The rearrangement uses TRBV11-2 and TRBJ2-7, with D hard to call. The ends were cut back, 0 bases at V and 0 bases at J, with 9 bases in the middle. Germline CDR1 is SGHAT and CDR2 is FQNNGV. This CDR3 is 15 amino acids long. The CDR3 nucleotides are TGTGCCAGCAGCTTAGATCGGTACAGCTCCTACGAGCAGTACTTC. Protein product: CASSLDRYSSYEQYF. Full variable domain (missing parts from reference TRBV11-2 and TRBJ2-7): EAGVAQSPRYKIIEKRQSVAFWCNPISGHATLYWYQQILGQGPKLLIQFQNNGVVDDSQLPKDRFSAERLKGVDSTLKIQPAKLEDSAVYLCASSLDRYSSYEQYFGPGTRLTVT.

This sequence joins TRBV18 and TRBJ1-2; TRBD1 might be the D (5 bases). CDR1 KGHSH and CDR2 LQKENI come from the germline V gene. The V end was cut by 2 bases, the J end by 3 bases, with 13 bases between. This CDR3 is built from 15 residues. In nucleotides, the CDR3 is TGTGCCAGCTCACCATATGCCGGGACTGACTATGGCTACACCTTC. It yields the protein CASSPYAGTDYGYTF.

This clone was seen just once. CDR3 sequence (DNA): TGTGCCAGCAGCCAAAGGTCCAGGGCGTGGGAGACCCAGTACTTC. This gives the protein CASSQRSRAWETQYF. The chain links TRBV13 to TRBJ2-5; D is perhaps TRBD1 (5 bases). V lost 5 bases and J 5 bases, leaving 18 bases between the germline ends. The V gene's germline CDR1 is PRHDT and CDR2 FYEKMQ (reference sequence). The CDR3 is made up of 15 amino acids.

The chain employs TRBV9 and TRBJ2-7; D not certain. Trimming left V 2 bases short and J 0 bases short, with 9 bases between. CDR1 and CDR2 from the germline V gene are SGDLS and YYNGEE. There are 14 residues in the CDR3. CDR3 sequence: CASSVERSSYEQYF. CDR3 DNA: TGTGCCAGCAGCGTTGAGAGGAGCTCCTACGAGCAGTACTTC.

This clone was counted between two and nine times. This chain connects TRBV30 to TRBJ2-2; D unclear. Germline V gene sequence: CDR1 GTSNPN, CDR2 SVGIG (reference sequence). The CDR3 runs 13 residues. V lost 5 bases, J lost 2 bases, and 9 bases lay in between. The CDR3 spells CAWAPVNTGELFF. CDR3 DNA sequence: TGTGCCTGGGCCCCGGTTAACACCGGGGAGCTGTTTTTT.

Only a few counts were recorded for this clone. The chain couples TRBV4-3 to TRBJ1-1, with D perhaps TRBD1 (5 bases). V was shortened by 1 base and J by 4 bases, with 10 bases between the two germline ends. The V gene's germline CDR1 is LGHNA and CDR2 YSLEER. The CDR3 is 14 residues long. DNA of the CDR3: TGCGCCAGCAGCCAAGCCGGGGGACGCACTGAAGCTTTCTTT. It encodes CASSQAGGRTEAFF.

The rearrangement joins TRBV5-5 to TRBJ1-4; TRBD1 agrees at 9 bases. With 4 bases clipped from V and 6 bases from J, the junction kept 10 bases outside the gene matches. The CDR3 contains 16 residues. The germline gives CDR1 SGHKS, CDR2 YYEKEE (reference sequence). The CDR3 here is CASSLRQGEGDEKLFF. The DNA of the CDR3 is TGTGCCAGCAGCCTCCGACAGGGGGAGGGGGATGAAAAACTGTTTTTT.

The genes are TRBV12-5 and TRBJ1-6, with D possibly TRBD1 on 5 matching bases. The V end lost 7 bases, the J end lost 6 bases, and 13 bases lay between the germline ends. Germline assignment: CDR1 LGHNT and CDR2 FRNRAP. The CDR3 contains 14 residues. DNA for the CDR3: TGTGCTAGTGCCCCCTCGGGGGGTAATTCACCCCTCCACTTT. Translating gives CASAPSGGNSPLHF.